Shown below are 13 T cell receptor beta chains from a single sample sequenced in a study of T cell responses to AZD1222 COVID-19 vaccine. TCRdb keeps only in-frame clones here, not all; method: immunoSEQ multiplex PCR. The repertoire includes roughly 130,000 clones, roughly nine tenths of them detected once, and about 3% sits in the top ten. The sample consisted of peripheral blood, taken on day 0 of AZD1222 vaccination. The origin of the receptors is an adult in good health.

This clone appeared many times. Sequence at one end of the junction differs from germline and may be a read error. The CDR3 reads CASSPTRAF. Here the CDR3 DNA reads TGTGCCAGCAGTCCCACCCGGGCTTTC. V and J are TRBV7-9 and TRBJ2-6, with D unresolved. CDR1 and CDR2 (germline): SEHNR, FQNEAQ (reference sequence). There are 9 residues in the CDR3.

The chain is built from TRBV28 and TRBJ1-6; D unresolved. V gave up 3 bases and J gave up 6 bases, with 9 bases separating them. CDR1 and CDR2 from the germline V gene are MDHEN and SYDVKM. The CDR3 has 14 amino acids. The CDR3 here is CASSLVSLNSPLHF. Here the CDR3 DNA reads TGTGCCAGCAGTTTGGTCAGCCTTAATTCACCCCTCCACTTT.

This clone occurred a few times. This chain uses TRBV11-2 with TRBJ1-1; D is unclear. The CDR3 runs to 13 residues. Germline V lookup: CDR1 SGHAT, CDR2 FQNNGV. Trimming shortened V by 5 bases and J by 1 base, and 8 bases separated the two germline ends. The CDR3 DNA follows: TGTGCCAGCAGCCCCGAGGGGAACACTGAAGCTTTCTTT. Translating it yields CASSPEGNTEAFF.

DNA of the CDR3: TGTGCCAGCAGCCCAACCGAGATCTATGGCTACACCTTC. This codes for CASSPTEIYGYTF. V usage is TRBV9 and J usage is TRBJ1-2; D uncertain. This CDR3 is 13 amino acids long. V was clipped by 4 bases and J by 4 bases, with 11 bases between them. Germline CDR1 SGDLS, CDR2 YYNGEE.

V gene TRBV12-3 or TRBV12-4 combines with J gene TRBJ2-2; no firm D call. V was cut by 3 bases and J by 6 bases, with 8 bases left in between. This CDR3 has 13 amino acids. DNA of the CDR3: TGTGCCAGCAGTTTTTGGGTGGCCGGGGAGCTGTTTTTT. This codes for CASSFWVAGELFF.

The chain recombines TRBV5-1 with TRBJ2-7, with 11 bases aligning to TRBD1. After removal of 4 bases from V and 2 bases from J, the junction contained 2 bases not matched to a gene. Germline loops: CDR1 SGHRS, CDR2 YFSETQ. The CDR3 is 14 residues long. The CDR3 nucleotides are TGCGCCAGCAGCGGGGGACAGGGGGCCTACGAGCAGTACTTC. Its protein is CASSGGQGAYEQYF.

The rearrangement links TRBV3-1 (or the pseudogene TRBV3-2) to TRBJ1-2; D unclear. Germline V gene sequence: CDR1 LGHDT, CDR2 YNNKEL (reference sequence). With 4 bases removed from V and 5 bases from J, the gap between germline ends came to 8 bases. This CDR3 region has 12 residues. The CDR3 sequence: CASSPAGYGYTF. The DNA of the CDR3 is TGTGCCAGCAGCCCGGCAGGATATGGCTACACCTTC.

CDR3 in amino acids: CASSYLGQSNQPQHF. DNA for the CDR3: TGTGCCAGCAGTTATTTGGGGCAAAGCAATCAGCCCCAGCATTTT. The rearrangement joins TRBV6-2 or TRBV6-3 to TRBJ1-5, with D tentatively TRBD1 (5 bases). The CDR3 runs 15 residues. Trimming removed 3 bases from V and 1 base from J, with 10 bases in between. Germline V CDR1 and CDR2: MNHEY, SVGEGT.

CDR3 DNA: TGTGCCAGCAGTTCTTCCCGACAGGGAATAAGCGGGTCAGATACGCAGTATTTT. Protein product: CASSSSRQGISGSDTQYF. This sequence joins TRBV28 and TRBJ2-3; weak D call: TRBD1 (7 bases). Germline V CDR1 and CDR2: MDHEN, SYDVKM. With 4 bases removed from V and 4 bases from J, the gap between germline ends came to 24 bases. This CDR3 contains 18 residues.

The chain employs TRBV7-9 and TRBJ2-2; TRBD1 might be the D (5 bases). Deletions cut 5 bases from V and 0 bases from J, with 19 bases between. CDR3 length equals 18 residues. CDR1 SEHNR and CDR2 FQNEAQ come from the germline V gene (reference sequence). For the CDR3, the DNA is TGTGCCAGCAGCCCGGCAGGGTTACTGACCCCGAACACCGGGGAGCTGTTTTTT. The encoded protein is CASSPAGLLTPNTGELFF.

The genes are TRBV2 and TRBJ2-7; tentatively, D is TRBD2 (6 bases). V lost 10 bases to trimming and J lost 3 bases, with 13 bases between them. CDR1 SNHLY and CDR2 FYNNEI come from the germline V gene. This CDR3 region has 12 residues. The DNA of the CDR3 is TGTGCCACACGGGACTCATACTACGAGCAGTACTTC. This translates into CATRDSYYEQYF.

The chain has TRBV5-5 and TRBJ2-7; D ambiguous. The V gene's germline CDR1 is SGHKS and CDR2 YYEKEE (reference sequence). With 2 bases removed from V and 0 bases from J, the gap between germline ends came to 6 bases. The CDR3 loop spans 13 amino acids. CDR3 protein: CASSFLASYEQYF. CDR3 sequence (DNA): TGTGCCAGCAGCTTCTTGGCCTCCTACGAGCAGTACTTC. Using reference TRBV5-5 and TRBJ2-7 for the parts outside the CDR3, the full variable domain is DAGVTQSPTHLIKTRGQQVTLRCSPISGHKSVSWYQQVLGQGPQFIFQYYEKEERGRGNFPDRFSARQFPNYSSELNVNALLLGDSALYLCASSFLASYEQYFGPGTRLTVT.

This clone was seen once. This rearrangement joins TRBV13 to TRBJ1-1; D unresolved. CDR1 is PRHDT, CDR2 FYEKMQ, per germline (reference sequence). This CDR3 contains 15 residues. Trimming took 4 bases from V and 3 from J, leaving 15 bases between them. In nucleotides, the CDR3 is TGTGCCAGCAGCTCAAGGAGAGCTGGGGACACTGAAGCTTTCTTT. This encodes CASSSRRAGDTEAFF.